This T cell receptor beta chain is from a study of blood T cell repertoires in COVID-19 (dated by TCRdb to 2018 to 2021). Regarding the study in general: Samples from collaborators originated in the United States, Italy and Spain and spanned both the acute and convalescent phases of COVID-19. Deeply sampled blood TCRbeta repertoires from subjects exposed to, actively infected with, or recovered from COVID-19 were included in the dataset. The prospective study material was composed of cDNA or gDNA derived from T cells, B-cell-depleted T cells, or PBMCs. Where HLA class I and class II types were available, the types were taken from metadata supplied by the sample provider, not from assay-based typing. Sample metadata almost always included a de-identified subject ID, COVID-19 status, age in years and sex. The samples were drawn from two sources: the first 160 participants of the ongoing ImmuneRACE study, and over 1,000 subjects contributed by 6 global collaborators. The repertoires were released in a freely available public database intended as a resource for research on the immune response to SARS-CoV-2.

Participants in the prospective study were aged about 18 to 100 years, lived in 24 United States geographic areas, and enrolled through a virtual design. In the prospective study, participants were assigned to cohorts based on the clinical history participants reported in a screening survey and a study questionnaire. Recovered participants in ImmuneRACE Cohort 3 were defined as having two consecutive negative NP/OP PCR tests, clearance from a healthcare professional, or resolution of symptoms. Each participant in the prospective study had whole blood, serum and a nasopharyngeal or oropharyngeal swab collected by mobile phlebotomists. Additional blood draws and questionnaires over an approximately 2-month period could optionally be provided by prospective study participants. Before DNA extraction, prospective study blood samples were shipped either frozen or at room temperature. TCRbeta CDR3 regions were amplified from genomic DNA using the immunoSEQ Assay, a bias-controlled multiplex PCR. In the source study's methods: The number of nucleated cells in each sample was estimated from the amplification of reference gene primers within the assay. To quantify the absolute abundance of each unique TCRbeta CDR3 rearrangement, sequence reads were collapsed and filtered. For each sample, productive Simpson clonality was calculated as the square root of Simpson's diversity index across productive rearrangements. What TCRdb holds here is the immuneACCESS table cut down to in-frame rearrangements. Part of the clones is not present; checked against another copy, under half of the missing clones reflect an unresolved V gene, and the others are unexplained. V and J calls and clone size come straight from that table; D and trimming were deduced from the DNA. The sample contains approximately 390,000 clones, about 86% of them found a single time. The leading ten clones occupy around 10% of the sample.

About this clone: The clone's antigen remains unknown. One junction end does not reproduce the germline sequence, and a read error may be involved. Additional DNA sequences in this sample encode the identical CDR3.

Based on the germline V gene, the CDR1 and CDR2 sequences are SGHTA and FQGTGA. The CDR3 goes from the cysteine to the phenylalanine over 15 residues. The kept DNA is CDR3 alone, 45 bases in frame from the first base. The paper as a whole reports these results and caveats: The amount of clinical and demographic metadata varied by source and participant and was provided uncurated.

This TCR was recovered from a woman aged 50 to 60 who had recovered from COVID-19. The sequencing input was PBMCs or T cells enriched from blood (not recorded which). The V gene is TRBV7-3 and the J gene is TRBJ2-7; TRBD1 is perhaps the D gene, given 6 matching bases. The CDR3 loop reads CASSLTGQGFYEQYF. The nucleotide sequence is given as TGTGCCAGCAGTTTAACGGGGCAGGGGTTCTACGAGCAGTACTTC.